The next 17 T cell receptor beta chains were all read from a single sample in a study of T cell responses to AZD1222 COVID-19 vaccine. Libraries were prepared by immunoSEQ multiplex PCR; TCRdb keeps only in-frame clonotypes and omits some of them. The sample includes 95,000 to 150,000 clones, around 85% seen only once; the top ten take approximately 6.2%. Sequenced here: peripheral blood, sampled on day 0 of AZD1222 vaccination. Source of these receptors: an adult in good health.

This chain uses TRBV13 with TRBJ2-5, with no clear D. The CDR3 contains 12 residues. Between the trimmed V and J ends, which lost 5 bases and 5 bases, there was a span of 9 bases. Germline loops: CDR1 PRHDT, CDR2 FYEKMQ (reference sequence). The CDR3 spells CASSPGRETQYF. The CDR3 nucleotides are TGTGCCAGCAGCCCCGGTCGGGAGACCCAGTACTTC. Full variable domain (rest looked up from reference TRBV13 and TRBJ2-5): AAGVIQSPRHLIKEKRETATLKCYPIPRHDTVYWYQQGPGQDPQFLISFYEKMQSDKGSIPDRFSAQQFSDYHSELNMSSLELGDSALYFCASSPGRETQYFGPGTRLLVL.

The gene calls are TRBV9 and TRBJ2-7; D is possibly TRBD2 (6 bases). The length of the CDR3 is 12 residues. The germline V and J ends were trimmed by 4 bases and 3 bases, with 8 bases remaining between them. The germline V gene has CDR1 SGDLS and CDR2 YYNGEE. The CDR3 protein is CASSSDYYEQYF. The CDR3 bases are TGTGCCAGCAGCTCGGACTACTACGAGCAGTACTTC. Full variable domain (outside the CDR3, taken from reference TRBV9 and TRBJ2-7): DSGVTQTPKHLITATGQRVTLRCSPRSGDLSVYWYQQSLDQGLQFLIQYYNGEERAKGNILERFSAQQFPDLHSELNLSSLELGDSALYFCASSSDYYEQYFGPGTRLTVT.

This clone was seen a few times. This sequence joins TRBV2 and TRBJ1-1, with a weak D call TRBD1 (5 bases). Germline-derived CDR1 and CDR2 are SNHLY and FYNNEI. V lost 9 bases and J lost 3, with 8 bases in between. This CDR3 spans 11 amino acids. The CDR3 nucleotides are TGTGCCAGAGTGGGGCACACTGAAGCTTTCTTT. Protein: CARVGHTEAFF.

This clone showed up many times. The gene calls are TRBV11-2 and TRBJ2-5; the match to TRBD2 covers 7 bases. V shed 0 bases and J 7 bases; nucleotides not matched to a gene: 17. The germline CDR1 and CDR2 sequences are SGHAT and FQNNGV. This CDR3 has 18 residues. The CDR3 region has the DNA TGTGCCAGCAGCTTAGATCCATGGCGGGGGTTCCTACCCGGGACCCAGTACTTC. Protein product: CASSLDPWRGFLPGTQYF.

In its sample, this clone was seen a few times. The gene calls are TRBV7-9 and TRBJ1-2; a weak D match, TRBD1 (5 bases). This CDR3 spans 13 amino acids. The V gene's germline CDR1 is SEHNR and CDR2 FQNEAQ (reference sequence). Trimming removed 5 bases from V and 5 bases from J, with 12 bases in between. This CDR3 reads CASSPHRTYGYTF. CDR3 coding DNA: TGTGCCAGCAGCCCACACAGGACTTATGGCTACACCTTC.

CDR3 DNA sequence: TGTGCCAGCAGCGTAGGGTCGGATCCTAGCAATCAGCCCCAGCATTTT. This encodes CASSVGSDPSNQPQHF. The chain recombines TRBV9 with TRBJ1-5; D is undetermined. V shed 0 bases and J shed 0 bases, with 10 bases lying between them. The germline CDR1 and CDR2 sequences are SGDLS and YYNGEE. The CDR3 runs 16 residues.

The chain links TRBV28 to TRBJ1-1; D ambiguous. Germline V gene lookup returns CDR1 MDHEN and CDR2 SYDVKM. Trimming took off 5 bases at V and 0 bases at J, with 10 bases between the two ends. The length of the CDR3 is 14 residues. In DNA, the CDR3 is TGTGCCAGCAGTCCTGTGGGGATGAACACTGAAGCTTTCTTT. This codes for CASSPVGMNTEAFF.

The V call is TRBV29-1, the J call TRBJ1-2; D remains ambiguous. The CDR3 runs to 15 residues. The germline CDR1 and CDR2 sequences are SQVTM and ANQGSEA. Between the trimmed V and J ends, which lost 0 bases and 5 bases, there was a span of 16 bases. The CDR3 coding sequence is TGCAGCGTTGAAGATGTTTCCTCACGCGGGTATGGCTACACCTTC. The encoded protein is CSVEDVSSRGYGYTF.

In DNA, the CDR3 is TGTGCCAGCAGTTTAGGCGGGCCCTACGAGCAGTACTTC. Encoded protein: CASSLGGPYEQYF. The chain recombines TRBV12-3 or TRBV12-4 with TRBJ2-7, with D possibly TRBD2 on 5 matching bases. The CDR3 contains 13 residues. V was pared by 1 base and J by 2 bases, with 6 bases between.

The V call is TRBV7-2, the J call TRBJ2-1; 9 bases line up with TRBD2. Germline lookup yields CDR1 SGHTA and CDR2 FQGNSA. The junction had 7 bases not matched to a gene; V was cut back by 5 bases and J by 5 bases. The CDR3 spans 15 residues. The CDR3 region has the DNA TGTGCCAGCAGCCGCGGGGGGGCCGGGGACAATGAGCAGTTCTTC. Encoded protein: CASSRGGAGDNEQFF.

The chain is built from TRBV7-9 and TRBJ1-1, with a weak D call TRBD1 (6 bases). Germline loops: CDR1 SEHNR, CDR2 FQNEAQ (reference sequence). V lost 0 bases and J 6 bases, leaving 11 bases between the germline ends. CDR3 length equals 14 residues. The CDR3 DNA reads TGTGCCAGCAGCTTAGCGGACAGAGGGCCTGAAGCTTTCTTT. Protein: CASSLADRGPEAFF.

The chain joins TRBV11-2 to TRBJ1-1; D gene uncertain. V dropped 2 bases and J dropped 5 bases, with 9 bases sitting between them. Germline lookup yields CDR1 SGHAT and CDR2 FQNNGV. CDR3 size: 13 residues. DNA for the CDR3: TGTGCCAGCAGCTTATTTGAGCATACTGAAGCTTTCTTT. This gives the protein CASSLFEHTEAFF.

Details on this clone: Other DNA sequences in this specimen translate into the identical CDR3. V is TRBV5-1 and J is TRBJ1-1; D gene uncertain. Germline-derived CDR1 and CDR2 are SGHRS and YFSETQ. Trimming removed 0 bases at V and 0 bases at J, with 6 bases between. This CDR3 spans 14 amino acids. The CDR3 nucleotides read TGCGCCAGCAGCTTGGGGAGAGTGAACACTGAAGCTTTCTTT. It is translated as CASSLGRVNTEAFF.

V usage is TRBV6-5 and J usage is TRBJ2-6; possible D gene TRBD2, 5 bases. The CDR3 sequence is 14 residues long. The V end was cut by 8 bases, the J end by 4 bases, with 12 bases between. Looked up from germline, CDR1 is MNHEY and CDR2 is SVGAGI. The CDR3 reads CASEGTGGANVLTF. For the CDR3, the DNA is TGTGCCAGCGAGGGAACGGGCGGGGCCAACGTCCTGACTTTC.

The V and J genes are TRBV10-3 and TRBJ2-1, with D perhaps TRBD2 (6 bases). There are 16 residues in the CDR3. The germline V gene has CDR1 ENHRY and CDR2 SYGVKD. Trimming left V 4 bases short and J 0 bases short, with 13 bases between. CDR3 in amino acids: CAISGGLLSSYNEQFF. CDR3 DNA sequence: TGTGCCATCAGTGGTGGACTACTGAGCTCCTACAATGAGCAGTTCTTC.

This clone was counted many times. V is TRBV7-3 and J is TRBJ1-2; D is uncertain. The CDR3 is 14 amino acids. V was trimmed by 1 base and J by 4 bases, leaving 10 bases between them. Per germline, CDR1 SGHTA and CDR2 FQGTGA. As DNA, the CDR3 is TGTGCCAGCAGCTTAAATGCAGGCCTCTATGGCTACACCTTC. Protein product: CASSLNAGLYGYTF.

This clone has just one count. V is TRBV6-1 and J is TRBJ1-3; weak D call: TRBD1 (5 bases). Germline CDR1 and CDR2: MNHNS and SASEGT. V lost 4 bases, J lost 1 base, and 14 bases lay in between. CDR3 length: 16 residues. CDR3 DNA sequence: TGTGCCAGCAGTGTCTCTACCAGGGTTTCTGGAAACACCATATATTTT. This sequence encodes CASSVSTRVSGNTIYF.